The 27 T cell receptor beta chains listed next were all sequenced from one sample in a study of T cell repertoires in cytomegalovirus infection. These receptors lack a known antigen. TCRdb used MiXCR to reprocess the reads, holding one entry per CDR3 protein. The sample includes hundreds of thousands of distinct CDR3 sequences, roughly 33% of them seen just once. Sequencing was performed on cultured CD8+ T cells from PBMCs, taken from culture after CMV antigen stimulation. All receptors come from a human donor in good health (CMV status not recorded). Some clones in this sample may be carry-over from other donors' samples.

This clonotype was seen many times. The chain couples TRBV10-2 to TRBJ2-1, with 7 nucleotides matching TRBD1. J was trimmed by 6 bases and V by 2 bases; bases with no gene match: 10. CDR1 and CDR2 from the germline V gene are WSHSY and SAAADI. The CDR3 totals 16 residues. Here the CDR3 reads CASSEKTGHTGNEQFF. Written as DNA, the CDR3 is TGCGCCAGCAGTGAGAAGACAGGGCATACCGGCAATGAGCAGTTCTTC.

The rearrangement uses TRBV7-2 and TRBJ1-6; the D gene is possibly TRBD1 (5 bases). The CDR3 has 18 residues. Germline CDR1 reads SGHTA; CDR2 reads FQGNSA. V was pared by 1 base and J by 0 bases, with 13 bases between. The CDR3 nucleotides are TGTGCCAGCAGCTTAGATACCAGGGCCCGCTCCTATAATTCACCCCTCCACTTT. Amino acids: CASSLDTRARSYNSPLHF.

The chain joins TRBV6-5 to TRBJ2-1, with D perhaps matching TRBD2 (5 bases). The CDR3 contains 15 residues. Per the germline V gene, CDR1 is MNHEY and CDR2 is SVGAGI. Trimming pared 0 bases from V and 2 bases from J, leaving 8 bases between. The CDR3 loop is CASSYSDGTYNEQFF. The CDR3 DNA follows: TGTGCCAGCAGTTACTCGGACGGGACCTACAATGAGCAGTTCTTC.

The CDR3 bases are TGTGCCAGTAGTGATCCAGGGAAGGCTTTTTACGAGCAGTACTTC. Translated: CASSDPGKAFYEQYF. The rearrangement uses TRBV19 and TRBJ2-7; a weak D match, TRBD1 (5 bases). V lost 5 bases to trimming and J lost 4 bases, with 18 bases between them. Germline CDR1 LNHDA, CDR2 SQIVND (reference sequence). CDR3 length equals 15 residues.

Only a few counts were recorded for this clonotype. V usage is TRBV2 and J usage is TRBJ2-1; weak D call: TRBD2 (5 bases). Looked up from germline, CDR1 is SNHLY and CDR2 is FYNNEI. The V and J ends lost 8 bases and 6 bases respectively, with 17 bases between them. The CDR3 covers 14 residues. CDR3 sequence reads: CASAWKTAGNEQFF. In nucleotides, the CDR3 is TGTGCCAGCGCTTGGAAGACCGCGGGCAATGAGCAGTTCTTC.

This clonotype has a count of ten or more. The chain links TRBV7-9 to TRBJ1-2; 7 nucleotides agree with TRBD1. CDR3 size: 14 residues. Losses at the gene ends were 5 bases for V and 4 bases for J; bases not matched to a gene: 7. In germline, CDR1 is SEHNR, CDR2 FQNEAQ (reference sequence). CDR3 nucleotides: TGTGCCAGCAGCGCGGGGACAGTTCTCTATGGCTACACCTTC. Amino acid sequence: CASSAGTVLYGYTF.

This clonotype was recorded many times. The CDR3 bases are TGTGCCAGCAGTGACCGGGACGGAATGAACACTGAAGCTTTCTTT. Translated: CASSDRDGMNTEAFF. The V and J genes are TRBV25-1 and TRBJ1-1, with D possibly matching TRBD1 (5 bases). The CDR3 sequence is 15 residues long. V lost 3 bases and J 0 bases, leaving 11 bases between the germline ends. Germline CDR1 reads MGHDK; CDR2 reads SYGVNS.

The chain recombines TRBV5-5 with TRBJ2-3; D perhaps matches TRBD1 (5 bases). The V and J ends lost 4 bases and 2 bases respectively, with 20 bases between them. CDR1 is SGHKS, CDR2 YYEKEE, per germline (reference sequence). There are 17 residues in the CDR3. CDR3 sequence reads: CASSDRGQHRITDTQYF. In nucleotides, the CDR3 is TGTGCCAGCAGCGATAGGGGCCAACACAGAATCACAGATACGCAGTATTTT.

The chain joins TRBV6-2 or TRBV6-3 to TRBJ2-7, with a weak D call TRBD2 (5 bases). Trimming pared 2 bases from V and 2 bases from J, leaving 10 bases between. CDR3 length: 14 amino acids. The germline V gene has CDR1 MNHEY and CDR2 SVGEGT. The CDR3 region has the DNA TGTGCCAGCAGTTACCCGGGAACTCCCTACGAGCAGTACGTC. Its translation: CASSYPGTPYEQYV.

Concerning this clonotype: This CDR3 is missing its conserved last phenylalanine or tryptophan, likely due to a read error. This chain uses TRBV19 with TRBJ1-1; 8 positions agree with TRBD1. Per the germline V gene, CDR1 is LNHDA and CDR2 is SQIVND (reference sequence). The V segment lost 5 bases and the J segment 1 base; nucleotides outside the gene matches: 9. There are 16 residues in the CDR3. CDR3 amino acids: CASSLFPGTGNTEAFL. CDR3 nucleotides: TGTGCCAGTAGTCTCTTTCCCGGGACAGGGAACACTGAAGCTTTCCTT.

The rearrangement links TRBV6-2 or TRBV6-3 to TRBJ1-5; a possible D gene is TRBD1 (6 bases). This CDR3 has 13 amino acids. Trimming shortened V by 5 bases and J by 9 bases, and 14 bases separated the two germline ends. Germline assignment: CDR1 MNHEY and CDR2 SVGEGT. The CDR3 sequence is CASSIDRYWPQHF. Written as DNA, the CDR3 is TGTGCCAGCAGTATCGACAGGTATTGGCCCCAGCATTTT.

The chain couples TRBV7-9 to TRBJ2-3; D is ambiguous. The length of the CDR3 is 13 residues. Germline CDR1 SEHNR, CDR2 FQNEAQ (reference sequence). The V and J ends lost 1 base and 6 bases respectively, with 8 bases between them. CDR3 sequence reads: CASSLGTRDTQYF. As DNA, the CDR3 is TGTGCCAGCAGCTTAGGCACGAGGGATACGCAGTATTTT.

The V and J genes are TRBV2 and TRBJ1-2; D is ambiguous. V shed 2 bases and J shed 3 bases, with 10 bases lying between them. CDR1 and CDR2 from the germline V gene are SNHLY and FYNNEI. The CDR3 loop spans 14 amino acids. CDR3 loop: CASSEREGDYGYTF. The DNA of the CDR3 is TGTGCCAGCAGTGAAAGAGAGGGAGACTATGGCTACACCTTC. Variable domain in full (rest from reference TRBV2 and TRBJ1-2): EPEVTQTPSHQVTQMGQEVILRCVPISNHLYFYWYRQILGQKVEFLVSFYNNEISEKSEIFDDQFSVERPDGSNFTLKIRSTKLEDSAMYFCASSEREGDYGYTFGSGTRLTVV.

This clonotype was seen more than once but under ten times. V is TRBV9 and J is TRBJ2-7, with 9 bases matching TRBD1. V lost 0 bases to trimming and J lost 5 bases; unmatched junction nucleotides: 6. This CDR3 has 15 amino acids. Germline V gene data show CDR1 as SGDLS and CDR2 as YYNGEE. For the CDR3, the DNA is TGTGCCAGCAGCGTAGGTACAGGGGGCCGGAACGAGCAGTACTTC. This translates into CASSVGTGGRNEQYF.

This clonotype came up a few times. The CDR3 DNA sequence: TGTGCCAGCAGAACATTAACAGGGGAGGGTACATATAATTCACCCCTCCACTTT. Translation gives CASRTLTGEGTYNSPLHF. This rearrangement joins TRBV27 to TRBJ1-6; TRBD1 aligns across 7 bases. The CDR3 length is 18 residues. Germline CDR1 and CDR2: MNHEY and SMNVEV (reference sequence). Trimming removed 6 bases from V and 4 bases from J; junction bases left unmatched: 15.

This chain uses TRBV4-2 with TRBJ2-5; no firm D call. The CDR3 length is 12 residues. The V gene lost 7 bases and the J gene lost 7 bases, with 13 bases spanning the gap. Germline values: CDR1 LGHNA, CDR2 YNFKEQ. The CDR3: CASKGLMGTQYF. The DNA of the CDR3 is TGTGCCAGCAAGGGCCTAATGGGGACCCAGTACTTC.

The chain uses TRBV28 and TRBJ2-1; possible D gene TRBD1, 6 bases. CDR1 is MDHEN and CDR2 is SYDVKM in the germline V gene. CDR3 length: 13 amino acids. V lost 10 bases to trimming and J lost 12 bases, with 22 bases between them. The CDR3, as DNA: TGTGCCACCATGAAGAGGGGGAGTCGGGGGCAGTTCTTC. Translated: CATMKRGSRGQFF.

This chain joins TRBV5-6 and TRBJ1-1, with no clear D. Trimming pared 5 bases from V and 1 base from J, leaving 9 bases between. From germline, CDR1 is SGHDT and CDR2 YYEEEE. This CDR3 has 13 amino acids. In nucleotides, the CDR3 is TGTGCCAGCAGTATCGACACGAACACTGAAGCTTTCTTT. It yields the protein CASSIDTNTEAFF.

The table lists this clonotype with a few counts. The rearrangement links TRBV5-4 to TRBJ1-1, with D perhaps TRBD1 (5 bases). This CDR3 spans 13 amino acids. The ends were cut back, 5 bases at V and 5 bases at J, with 13 bases in the middle. Germline CDR1 reads SGHNT; CDR2 reads YYREEE (reference sequence). The CDR3: CASRTAMSTEAFF. The CDR3, as DNA: TGTGCCAGCAGGACAGCTATGAGTACTGAAGCTTTCTTT.

This clonotype occurred a few times. The chain carries TRBV10-2 and TRBJ1-1, with a possible D match to TRBD1 (6 bases). The CDR3 has 14 residues. Germline loops: CDR1 WSHSY, CDR2 SAAADI. Trimming took 5 bases from V and 5 from J, leaving 15 bases between them. DNA of the CDR3: TGCGCCAGCAGTTCTACCAGGGGACGGACTGAAGCTTTCTTT. Its protein is CASSSTRGRTEAFF.

This CDR3 is CASSYPGTRGNTIYF. DNA of the CDR3: TGTGCCAGCAGTTACCCAGGGACACGAGGAAACACCATATATTTT. The chain uses TRBV12-3 or TRBV12-4 and TRBJ1-3; TRBD1 is a possible D gene (6 bases). With 4 bases removed from V and 4 bases from J, the gap between germline ends came to 14 bases. There are 15 residues in the CDR3.

A few counts support this clonotype. This chain joins TRBV19 and TRBJ1-5, with TRBD1 matching 9 bases. The germline V gene has CDR1 LNHDA and CDR2 SQIVND (reference sequence). V gave up 2 bases and J gave up 6 bases; unmatched junction bases: 2. This CDR3 spans 14 amino acids. In nucleotides, the CDR3 is TGTGCCAGTAGTATACGGACAGGGGTTCAGCCCCAGCATTTT. Translation gives CASSIRTGVQPQHF. The whole variable domain, remainder taken from reference TRBV19 and TRBJ1-5, is DGGITQSPKYLFRKEGQNVTLSCEQNLNHDAMYWYRQDPGQGLRLIYYSQIVNDFQKGDIAEGYSVSREKKESFPLTVTSAQKNPTAFYLCASSIRTGVQPQHFGDGTRLSIL.

At least ten counts were recorded for this clonotype. The gene calls are TRBV7-6 and TRBJ2-1, with 7 positions matching TRBD2. The V segment lost 0 bases and the J segment 5 bases; nucleotides outside the gene matches: 19. Germline V gene data show CDR1 as SGHVS and CDR2 as FNYEAQ. The CDR3 has 20 amino acids. CDR3 DNA sequence: TGTGCCAGCAGCTTAGCATGGGGGTTGGTTACGGGGGGTATGGACAATGAGCAGTTCTTC. Protein: CASSLAWGLVTGGMDNEQFF.

As concerns this clonotype: The junction differs from germline at one of its ends, possibly a read error. The chain carries TRBV6-5 and TRBJ1-1; no reliable D call. The germline V gene encodes CDR1 MNHEY and CDR2 SVGAGI. CDR3 size: 11 residues. CDR3 sequence: CASITLSEVFF. The CDR3 DNA reads as TGTGCCAGCATCACCCTAAGTGAAGTTTTCTTT.

This clonotype has just a few counts. The gene calls are TRBV7-6 and TRBJ1-1; D is perhaps TRBD1 (5 bases). V lost 3 bases to trimming and J lost 7 bases, with 15 bases between them. The CDR3 is 14 residues long. The germline gives CDR1 SGHVS, CDR2 FNYEAQ. The CDR3, as DNA: TGTGCCAGCAGCTTCTTGGGGGGAAGTGATGAAGCTTTCTTT. This codes for CASSFLGGSDEAFF.

The chain recombines TRBV6-2 or TRBV6-3 with TRBJ2-2; D remains ambiguous. Germline CDR1 and CDR2: MNHEY and SVGEGT. The ends were cut back, 6 bases at V and 3 bases at J, with 11 bases in the middle. CDR3 length: 14 residues. The DNA for the CDR3 is TGTGCCAGCAGCCCAATTCGGGACACCGGGGAGCTGTTTTTT. This codes for CASSPIRDTGELFF.

In its sample, this clonotype was seen a few times. Possible read error: a much larger clone is one base away. This sequence joins TRBV11-2 and TRBJ2-1, with D perhaps matching TRBD2 (5 bases). This CDR3 comprises 15 residues. The V gene's germline CDR1 is SGHAT and CDR2 FQNNGV. CDR3 in amino acids: CVSGDGNSAYNEQFF. The CDR3 DNA sequence: TGTGTCAGCGGAGATGGGAATAGCGCCTACAATGAGCAGTTCTTC. The full variable domain, completed using reference TRBV11-2 and TRBJ2-1, is EAGVAQSPRYKIIEKRQSVAFWCNPISGHATLYWYQQILGQGPKLLIQFQNNGVVDDSQLPKDRFSAERLKGVDSTLKIQPAKLEDSAVYLCVSGDGNSAYNEQFFGPGTRLTVL.